Each of the 21 T cell receptor beta chains below was sequenced from the same sample in a study of T cells in Graves' hyperthyroidism and ophthalmopathy. Using RNA transcripts as the source, TCR beta CDR3 regions were amplified. The HTBI primer set served for first-round RT-PCR of the TCR CDR3. A single record per CDR3 protein comes from TCRdb applying MiXCR to the multiplex PCR reads. The sample shows a few hundred thousand distinct CDR3 sequences, approximately 22% of them seen only once. The sequenced material came from blood. The receptors shown here come from a woman aged 70 to 79 with Graves' ophthalmopathy.

This clonotype was counted between two and nine times. V usage is TRBV7-8 and J usage is TRBJ2-7; tentatively, D is TRBD1 (6 bases). V was shortened by 1 base and J by 3 bases, with 16 bases between the two germline ends. The CDR3 sequence is 16 residues long. The V gene's germline CDR1 is SGHVS and CDR2 FQNEAQ. In DNA form, the CDR3 reads TGTGCCAGCAGCTTAGACGCGGTTGGCAGGGGCTACGAGCAGTACTTC. Amino acid sequence: CASSLDAVGRGYEQYF.

The J gene is TRBJ2-6, the V gene TRBV9, with 11 bases fitting TRBD1. The ends lost 0 bases at V and 2 bases at J; junction bases unmatched: 1. This CDR3 spans 17 amino acids. Germline assignment: CDR1 SGDLS and CDR2 YYNGEE. CDR3 DNA: TGTGCCAGCAGCGTAGAGGGACAGGGGGCTGGGGCCAACGTCCTGACTTTC. Residues: CASSVEGQGAGANVLTF.

CDR3 sequence: CASSLSTPNNEQYF. As DNA, the CDR3 is TGTGCCAGCAGTTTATCTACCCCTAACAACGAGCAGTACTTC. The V call is TRBV28, the J call TRBJ2-7; D unresolved. The V end lost 1 base, the J end lost 5 bases, and 12 bases lay between the germline ends. The CDR3 sequence is 14 residues long. CDR1 is MDHEN and CDR2 is SYDVKM in the germline V gene.

The chain joins TRBV20-1 to TRBJ1-2; D is unresolved. CDR3 size: 11 residues. Trimming took off 3 bases at V and 14 bases at J, with 16 bases between the two ends. In germline, CDR1 is DFQATT, CDR2 SNEGSKA (reference sequence). The CDR3 spells CSASWGNSYTF. In nucleotides, the CDR3 is TGCAGTGCTAGTTGGGGTAACTCATATACCTTC.

The CDR3 protein is CASTPSERNSPLHF. The CDR3 nucleotides read TGTGCCAGCACTCCCTCCGAGAGGAATTCACCCCTCCACTTT. The gene calls are TRBV2 and TRBJ1-6; D not resolved. This CDR3 comprises 14 residues. Trimming left V 7 bases short and J 7 bases short, with 14 bases between. Germline loops: CDR1 SNHLY, CDR2 FYNNEI. The whole variable domain, remainder taken from reference TRBV2 and TRBJ1-6, is EPEVTQTPSHQVTQMGQEVILRCVPISNHLYFYWYRQILGQKVEFLVSFYNNEISEKSEIFDDQFSVERPDGSNFTLKIRSTKLEDSAMYFCASTPSERNSPLHFGNGTRLTVT.

The chain joins TRBV29-1 to TRBJ2-7; the match to TRBD1 covers 10 bases. The germline CDR1 and CDR2 sequences are SQVTM and ANQGSEA. V lost 7 bases to trimming and J lost 6 bases; unmatched junction nucleotides: 6. The CDR3 has 12 amino acids. Here the CDR3 DNA reads TGCAGCGCAGTAGGGACAGGGGTCGAGCAGTACTTC. It translates to CSAVGTGVEQYF.

As to this clonotype: One junction end disagrees with the germline gene, perhaps due to a read error. The V call is TRBV15, the J call TRBJ2-2, with D unclear. Germline V gene data show CDR1 as LNHNV and CDR2 as YYDKDF (reference sequence). This CDR3 spans 13 amino acids. The chain's CDR3 is CATKGPNPGELFF. DNA of the CDR3: TGTGCCACCAAGGGTCCGAACCCCGGGGAGCTGTTTTTT.

This clonotype was detected ten times or more. The chain carries TRBV2 and TRBJ2-5; TRBD2 agrees at 8 bases. CDR3 length: 14 amino acids. The V gene's germline CDR1 is SNHLY and CDR2 FYNNEI. The V gene end was trimmed by 7 bases and the J gene end by 2 bases; junction bases not matched to a gene: 6. This chain's CDR3 is CASKSTSAQETQYF. CDR3 in DNA: TGTGCCAGCAAATCGACTAGCGCACAAGAGACCCAGTACTTC.

This clonotype occurred a few times. The gene calls are TRBV10-3 and TRBJ2-7, with 12 bases matching TRBD2. The CDR3 consists of 14 residues. Germline trimming cut 7 bases from V and 5 bases from J; bases unmatched to any gene: 6. Germline loops: CDR1 ENHRY, CDR2 SYGVKD. The CDR3 is CAIKTSGRSHEQYF. The DNA for the CDR3 is TGTGCCATCAAAACTAGCGGGAGGTCCCACGAGCAGTACTTC.

In its sample, this clonotype was seen many times. The chain joins TRBV12-3 or TRBV12-4 to TRBJ1-1; unclear D gene. CDR3 length equals 12 residues. V lost 5 bases and J lost 8, with 12 bases in between. This chain's CDR3 is CASSRHRSEAFF. DNA of the CDR3: TGTGCCAGCAGTCGTCACCGTTCCGAAGCTTTCTTT.

V is TRBV27 and J is TRBJ2-7; D is possibly TRBD2 (6 bases). The germline V gene encodes CDR1 MNHEY and CDR2 SMNVEV (reference sequence). The CDR3 length is 13 residues. Deletions cut 10 bases from V and 0 bases from J, with 13 bases between. The CDR3 coding sequence is TGTGCCACCGGGGACTCGCCCTCCTACGAGCAGTACTTC. Its translation: CATGDSPSYEQYF.

This clonotype was seen a handful of times. V and J are TRBV11-1 and TRBJ2-7; possibly TRBD1 for D (5 bases). V lost 5 bases, J lost 4 bases, and 12 bases lay in between. Germline CDR1 reads SGHAT; CDR2 reads FQDESV (reference sequence). CDR3 length: 13 residues. The CDR3 protein is CASSQSRVYEQYF. CDR3 sequence (DNA): TGTGCCAGCAGCCAATCCAGGGTTTACGAGCAGTACTTC. Variable domain in full (rest from reference TRBV11-1 and TRBJ2-7): EAEVAQSPRYKITEKSQAVAFWCDPISGHATLYWYRQILGQGPELLVQFQDESVVDDSQLPKDRFSAERLKGVDSTLKIQPAELGDSAMYLCASSQSRVYEQYFGPGTRLTVT.

Only a few counts were recorded for this clonotype. The V gene is TRBV30, the J gene TRBJ2-1; 11 bases agree with TRBD2. CDR1 is GTSNPN and CDR2 is SVGIG in the germline V gene (reference sequence). The CDR3 loop spans 16 amino acids. The ends lost 0 bases at V and 5 bases at J; junction bases unmatched: 6. The CDR3 sequence: CAWSVLGTSGHNEQFF. The CDR3 DNA reads as TGTGCCTGGAGTGTACTCGGGACTAGCGGACACAATGAGCAGTTCTTC.

J is TRBJ2-3 and V is TRBV6-2 or TRBV6-3, with D maybe TRBD1 (5 bases). Trimming removed 6 bases from V and 2 bases from J, with 18 bases in between. The CDR3 totals 16 residues. From germline, CDR1 is MNHEY and CDR2 SVGEGT. CDR3 protein: CASSEQAGYYTDTQYF. In DNA, the CDR3 is TGTGCCAGCAGCGAACAGGCAGGGTACTACACAGATACGCAGTATTTT.

There are a few counts of this clonotype. The chain is built from TRBV5-4 and TRBJ2-5, with 7 bases lining up with TRBD2. The germline gives CDR1 SGHNT, CDR2 YYREEE (reference sequence). The CDR3 contains 15 residues. V lost 4 bases, J lost 2 bases, and 8 bases stayed unmatched. CDR3 amino acids: CASSQGGTTQETQYF. Written as DNA, the CDR3 is TGTGCCAGCAGCCAGGGAGGGACTACTCAAGAGACCCAGTACTTC.

This clonotype was picked up a small number of times. A junction end diverges from the germline sequence, so it may reflect a read error. The chain is built from TRBV11-2 and TRBJ1-6; TRBD1 might be the D (5 bases). The CDR3 contains 13 residues. Germline values: CDR1 SGHAT, CDR2 FQNNGV. CDR3: CASSWDYSSPLHF. CDR3 sequence (DNA): TGTGCCAGCAGCTGGGACTATAGTTCACCCCTCCACTTT.

There are a few counts of this clonotype. The chain links TRBV24-1 to TRBJ2-1; 14 positions match TRBD2. This CDR3 is 18 amino acids long. Germline trimming cut 2 bases from V and 8 bases from J; bases unmatched to any gene: 10. The germline gives CDR1 KGHDR, CDR2 SFDVKD. The CDR3 sequence: CATSDSSRGLAGAHEQFF. The DNA for the CDR3 is TGTGCCACCAGTGATTCCAGTAGGGGACTAGCGGGAGCGCATGAGCAGTTCTTC.

This clonotype was detected ten times or more. The chain employs TRBV28 and TRBJ2-3, with 8 bases matching TRBD2. V gave up 4 bases and J gave up 3 bases; unmatched junction bases: 6. This CDR3 contains 15 residues. Germline assignment: CDR1 MDHEN and CDR2 SYDVKM. The CDR3 DNA is TGTGCCAGCAGTTGGCTTAGCGGGAATACAGATACGCAGTATTTT. Its translation is CASSWLSGNTDTQYF.

This clonotype has a handful of counts. The V call is TRBV7-6, the J call TRBJ2-5; D is ambiguous. Trimming stripped 1 base from V and 1 base from J, with 4 bases between. Germline CDR1 is SGHVS and CDR2 is FNYEAQ. The CDR3 is 13 residues long. The CDR3 DNA sequence: TGTGCCAGCAGCTTAGTGATCCAAGAGACCCAGTACTTC. Its protein product is CASSLVIQETQYF.

This clonotype was seen ten or more times. V gene TRBV7-2 combines with J gene TRBJ2-3, with a weak D call TRBD2 (6 bases). Per germline, CDR1 SGHTA and CDR2 FQGNSA. This CDR3 region has 15 residues. Trimming pared 5 bases from V and 9 bases from J, leaving 21 bases between. Written as DNA, the CDR3 is TGTGCCAGCAGCCCCTTGGGACTTGGTGGGGCGACGCAGTATTTT. It yields the protein CASSPLGLGGATQYF.

V gene TRBV19 combines with J gene TRBJ2-1, with D perhaps assigned TRBD1 or TRBD2 (5 bases each). V lost 6 bases and J lost 2, with 14 bases in between. Germline CDR1 is LNHDA and CDR2 is SQIVND (reference sequence). The CDR3 loop spans 15 amino acids. This CDR3 is CASSTGTSTYNEQFF. As DNA, the CDR3 is TGTGCCAGTAGCACCGGGACCTCAACCTACAATGAGCAGTTCTTC.